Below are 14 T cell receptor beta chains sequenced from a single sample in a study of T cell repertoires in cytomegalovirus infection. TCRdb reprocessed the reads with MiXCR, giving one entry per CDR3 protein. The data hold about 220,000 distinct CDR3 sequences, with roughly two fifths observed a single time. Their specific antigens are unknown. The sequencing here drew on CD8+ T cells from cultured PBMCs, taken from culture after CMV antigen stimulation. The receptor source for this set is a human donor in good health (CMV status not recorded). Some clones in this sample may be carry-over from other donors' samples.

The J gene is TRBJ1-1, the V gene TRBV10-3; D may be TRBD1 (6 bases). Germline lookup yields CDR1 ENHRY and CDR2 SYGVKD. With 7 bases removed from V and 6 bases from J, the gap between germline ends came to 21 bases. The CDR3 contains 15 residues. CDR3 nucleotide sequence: TGTGCCATCAAAATCCTGGACAGAGGGGGACCTGAAGCTTTCTTT. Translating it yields CAIKILDRGGPEAFF.

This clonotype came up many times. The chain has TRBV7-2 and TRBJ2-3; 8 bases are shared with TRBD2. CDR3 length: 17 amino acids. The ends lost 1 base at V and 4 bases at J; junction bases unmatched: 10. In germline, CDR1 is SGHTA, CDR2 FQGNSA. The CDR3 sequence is CASSLEASGSEADTQYF. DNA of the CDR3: TGTGCCAGCAGCTTAGAGGCTAGCGGGTCGGAAGCAGATACGCAGTATTTT.

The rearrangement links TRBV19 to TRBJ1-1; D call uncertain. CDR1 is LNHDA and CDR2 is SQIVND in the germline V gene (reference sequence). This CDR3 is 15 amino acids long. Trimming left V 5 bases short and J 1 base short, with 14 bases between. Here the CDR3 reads CASSPAADGNTEAFF. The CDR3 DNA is TGTGCCAGTAGTCCCGCGGCTGACGGGAACACTGAAGCTTTCTTT.

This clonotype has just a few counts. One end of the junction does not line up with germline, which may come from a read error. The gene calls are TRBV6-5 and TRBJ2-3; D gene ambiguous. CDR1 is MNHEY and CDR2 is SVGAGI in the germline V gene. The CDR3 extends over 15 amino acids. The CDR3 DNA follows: TGTGCCAGCAGTTACTCTGTCGTACACACAGACACGCAGTATTTT. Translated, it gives CASSYSVVHTDTQYF.

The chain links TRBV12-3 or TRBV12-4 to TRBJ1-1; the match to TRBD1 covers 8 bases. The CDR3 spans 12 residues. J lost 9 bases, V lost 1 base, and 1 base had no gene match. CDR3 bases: TGTGCCAGCAGTTTAGGGGACAGGAAAGCTTTCTTT. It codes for CASSLGDRKAFF.

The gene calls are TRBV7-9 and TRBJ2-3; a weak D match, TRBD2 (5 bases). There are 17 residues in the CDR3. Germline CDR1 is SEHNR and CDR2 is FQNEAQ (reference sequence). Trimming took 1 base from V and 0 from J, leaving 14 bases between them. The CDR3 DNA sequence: TGTGCCAGCAGCTTAGGAAATCGGGGTTGGAGCACAGATACGCAGTATTTT. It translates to CASSLGNRGWSTDTQYF.

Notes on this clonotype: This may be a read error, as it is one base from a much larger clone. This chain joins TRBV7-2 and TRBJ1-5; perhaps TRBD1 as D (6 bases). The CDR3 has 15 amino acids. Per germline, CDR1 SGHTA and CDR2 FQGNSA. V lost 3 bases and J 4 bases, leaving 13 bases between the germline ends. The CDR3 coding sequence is TGTGCCAGCAGCTTGAATGGGGGCCATAATCAGCCCCAGCATTTT. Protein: CASSLNGGHNQPQHF. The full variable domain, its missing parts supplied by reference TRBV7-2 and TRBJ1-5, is GAGVSQSPSNKVTEKGKDVELRCDPISGHTALYWYRQSLGQGLEFLIYFQGNSAPDKSGLPSDRFSAERTGGSVSTLTIQRTQQEDSAVYLCASSLNGGHNQPQHFGDGTRLSIL.

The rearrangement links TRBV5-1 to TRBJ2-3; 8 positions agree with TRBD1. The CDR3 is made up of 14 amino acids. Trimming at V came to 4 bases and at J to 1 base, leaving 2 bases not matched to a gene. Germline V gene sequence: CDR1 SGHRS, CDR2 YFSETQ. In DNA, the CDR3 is TGCGCCAGCAGCGCGGACAGGGGCACAGATACGCAGTATTTT. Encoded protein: CASSADRGTDTQYF.

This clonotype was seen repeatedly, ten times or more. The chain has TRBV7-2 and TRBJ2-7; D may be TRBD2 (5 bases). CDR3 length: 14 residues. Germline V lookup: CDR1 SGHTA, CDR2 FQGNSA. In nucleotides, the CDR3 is TGTGCTCCACCCAACCCGGGGTTACCCTACGAGCAGTACTTC. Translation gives CAPPNPGLPYEQYF.

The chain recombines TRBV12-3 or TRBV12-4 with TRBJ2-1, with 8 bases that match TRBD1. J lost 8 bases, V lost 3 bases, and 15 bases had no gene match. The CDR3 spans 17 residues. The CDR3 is CASSFTPLQGVRDEQFF. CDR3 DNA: TGTGCCAGCAGTTTCACCCCCCTACAGGGGGTGAGGGATGAGCAGTTCTTC.

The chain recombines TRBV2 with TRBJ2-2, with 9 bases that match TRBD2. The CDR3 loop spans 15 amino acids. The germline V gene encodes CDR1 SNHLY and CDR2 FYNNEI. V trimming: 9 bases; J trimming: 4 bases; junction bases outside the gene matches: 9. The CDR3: CASLKAGGGTGELFF. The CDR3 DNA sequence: TGTGCCAGTTTAAAAGCGGGAGGTGGCACCGGGGAGCTGTTTTTT.

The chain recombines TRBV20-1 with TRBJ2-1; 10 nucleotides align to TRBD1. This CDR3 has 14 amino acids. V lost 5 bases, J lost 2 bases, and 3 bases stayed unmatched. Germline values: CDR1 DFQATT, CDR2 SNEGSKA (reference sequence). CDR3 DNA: TGCAGTGCTTCTGACAGGGGGCCCTACAATGAGCAGTTCTTC. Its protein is CSASDRGPYNEQFF.

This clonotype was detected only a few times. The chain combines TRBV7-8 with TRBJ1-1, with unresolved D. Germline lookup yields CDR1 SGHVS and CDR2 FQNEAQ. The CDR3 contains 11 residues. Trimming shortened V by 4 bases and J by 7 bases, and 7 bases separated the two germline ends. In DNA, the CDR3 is TGTGCCAGCAGCTCGACGGTTGAAGCTTTCTTT. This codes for CASSSTVEAFF.

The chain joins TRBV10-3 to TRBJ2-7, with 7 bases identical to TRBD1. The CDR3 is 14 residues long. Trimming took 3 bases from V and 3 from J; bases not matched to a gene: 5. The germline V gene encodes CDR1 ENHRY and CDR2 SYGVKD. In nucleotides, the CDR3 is TGTGCCATCAGTGACGACAGGGATGACTACGAGCAGTACTTC. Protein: CAISDDRDDYEQYF.